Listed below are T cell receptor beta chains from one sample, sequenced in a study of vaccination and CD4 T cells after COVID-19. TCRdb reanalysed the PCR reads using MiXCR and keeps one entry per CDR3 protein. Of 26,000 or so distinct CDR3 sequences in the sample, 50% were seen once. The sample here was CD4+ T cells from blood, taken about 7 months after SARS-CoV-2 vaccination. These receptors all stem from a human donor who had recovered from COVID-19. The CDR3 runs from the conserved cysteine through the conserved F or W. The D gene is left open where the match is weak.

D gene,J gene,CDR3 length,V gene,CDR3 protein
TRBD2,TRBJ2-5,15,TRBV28,CASSSLAGVRETQYF
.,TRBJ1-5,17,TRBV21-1,CASTQRGPKPFNQPQHF
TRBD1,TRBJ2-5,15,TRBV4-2,CASSAGQGSEETQYF
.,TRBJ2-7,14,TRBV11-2,CASSLSTTTYEQYF
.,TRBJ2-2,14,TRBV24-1,CATSDSTGHRELFF
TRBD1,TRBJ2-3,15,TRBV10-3,CAISITGAETDTQYF
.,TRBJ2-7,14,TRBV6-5,CASSYGLSSYEQYF
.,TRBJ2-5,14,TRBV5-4,CASSLGVGRETQYF
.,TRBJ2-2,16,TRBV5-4,CASSLARGPNTGELFF
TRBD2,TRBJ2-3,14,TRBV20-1,CSADTSGSTDTQYF
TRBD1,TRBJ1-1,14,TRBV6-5,CASSSRQGGTEAFF
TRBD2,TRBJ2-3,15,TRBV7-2,CASSPRAGGTDTQYF
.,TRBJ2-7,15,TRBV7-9,CASSLRGQWDYEQYF
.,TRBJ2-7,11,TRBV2,CASSEFYEQYF
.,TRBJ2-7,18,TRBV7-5,CISVSEAHRLAGVSEQYF
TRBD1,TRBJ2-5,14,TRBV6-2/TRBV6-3,CASMKPGQPWGQYF
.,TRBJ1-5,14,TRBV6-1,CASRTGGSNQPQHF
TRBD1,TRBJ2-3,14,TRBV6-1,CASSAGTGKISQYF
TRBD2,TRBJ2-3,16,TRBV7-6,CASSSQTSGSTDTQYF
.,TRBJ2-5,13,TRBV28,CASRPQLQETQYF